Sequencing of this TCR beta chain was carried out in a study of cytomegalovirus exposure and HLA in healthy donors. Study-wide findings and caveats: Specific recognition of CMV antigens was confirmed in vitro for a few chains (all CMV-associated). Previously analyzed data showed that most TCR beta V segments were productive at a frequency of about 87% or about 30%.

On this clone: Antigen unknown.

The germline V gene encodes CDR1 SGDLS and CDR2 YYNGEE. Trimming pared 4 bases from V and 7 bases from J, leaving 17 bases between. This CDR3 contains 14 residues. PCR involved 60 Vbeta and 13 Jbeta primers. The table came from immunoSEQ multiplex PCR; TCRdb's copy has only in-frame clones and leaves some out. The sample carries about 190,000 clones, more than 65% recorded once. This clonotype was sampled from a man over 45 in good health and CMV-seronegative. Specimen: PBMCs. This chain uses TRBV9 with TRBJ1-1, with TRBD1 as a possible D gene (6 bases). CDR3 sequence: CASSLSQGLGEAFF. DNA of the CDR3: TGTGCCAGCAGCCTTAGTCAGGGGCTCGGTGAAGCTTTCTTT.